This passage covers 3 T cell receptor beta chains from one sample sequenced in a study of technical replicates of blood from several donors. Sequenced by immunoSEQ multiplex PCR; TCRdb stores in-frame clones only, minus some. The repertoire consists of roughly 79,000 clones, with approximately 93% occurring once and the leading ten covering approximately 0.45%. The sequenced material came from T cells isolated from PBMCs. These receptors were taken from a human donor in good health.

This clone has just a few counts. This rearrangement joins TRBV28 to TRBJ2-1, with D perhaps TRBD2 (5 bases). V was pared by 10 bases and J by 11 bases, with 21 bases between. Germline V lookup: CDR1 MDHEN, CDR2 SYDVKM. The CDR3 runs to 13 residues. CDR3 coding DNA: TGTGCCACTGACACCCTACTAGACACGCAGCAGTTCTTC. Translation gives CATDTLLDTQQFF.

The V and J genes are TRBV28 and TRBJ1-1, with D maybe TRBD1 (5 bases). Trimming removed 2 bases at V and 3 bases at J, with 10 bases between. The CDR3 is 14 amino acids. Germline loops: CDR1 MDHEN, CDR2 SYDVKM. CDR3 DNA sequence: TGTGCCAGCAGTTTACAGGGAGGGTACACTGAAGCTTTCTTT. This gives the protein CASSLQGGYTEAFF.

The J gene is TRBJ1-1, the V gene TRBV7-9, with 7 bases aligning to TRBD1. V gave up 0 bases and J gave up 11 bases; unmatched junction bases: 12. The CDR3 spans 15 residues. The germline CDR1 and CDR2 sequences are SEHNR and FQNEAQ (reference sequence). The CDR3 loop is CASSLALTTGDVAFF. CDR3 nucleotides: TGTGCCAGCAGCTTAGCCCTTACCACAGGGGACGTGGCTTTCTTT.